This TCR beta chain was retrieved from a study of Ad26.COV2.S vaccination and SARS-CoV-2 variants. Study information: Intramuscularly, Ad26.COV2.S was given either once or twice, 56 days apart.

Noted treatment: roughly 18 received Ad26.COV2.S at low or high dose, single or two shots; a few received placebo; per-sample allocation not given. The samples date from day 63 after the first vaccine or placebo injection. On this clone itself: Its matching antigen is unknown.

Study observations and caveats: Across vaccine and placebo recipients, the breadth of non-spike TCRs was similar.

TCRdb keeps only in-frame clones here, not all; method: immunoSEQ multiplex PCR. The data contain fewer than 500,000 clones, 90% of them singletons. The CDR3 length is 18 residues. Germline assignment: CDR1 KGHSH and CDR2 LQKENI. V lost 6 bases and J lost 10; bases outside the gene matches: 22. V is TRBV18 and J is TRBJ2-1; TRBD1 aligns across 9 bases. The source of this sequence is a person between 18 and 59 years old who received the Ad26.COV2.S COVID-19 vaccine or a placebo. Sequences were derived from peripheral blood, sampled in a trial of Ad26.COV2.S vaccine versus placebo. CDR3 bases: TGTGCCAGCTCCCCCACCTCTCGACAGGGGGGCCTAGGGAGCGAGCAGTTCTTC. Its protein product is CASSPTSRQGGLGSEQFF.